This entry concerns a single TCR beta chain. The antigen is unknown. Naive CD8 cells comprised CD45RO-negative, CCR7-positively selected cells, excluding terminally differentiated effector memory CD45RA+ cells. The CDR3 spans 16 residues. With 5 bases clipped from V and 0 bases from J, the junction kept 8 bases outside the gene matches. Germline lookup yields CDR1 LNHDA and CDR2 SQIVND (reference sequence). The sample is drawn from a study of shared clonotypes between healthy human individuals. Study-level background: For every donor, three CD4 naive, three CD4 memory, two CD8 naive and one CD8 memory plates were used.

Per sorted-subset replicate PCR, input was approximately 200 ng DNA, representing tens of thousands of T cell genomes. This table comes from immunoSEQ multiplex PCR, and its TCRdb copy is limited to in-frame clones, with some not included. Of around 1.9 million clones listed, about 94% are singletons. Study findings and constraints: In the sorted subsets, rarefaction showed sequencing was incomplete despite large depth. Naive subsets typically showed greater estimated richness than memory subsets.

Sample: naive CD8+ T cells from PBMCs. This receptor was identified in a man between 18 and 29 years old in good health. Some clones in this sample may be carry-over from other donors' samples. V gene TRBV19 combines with J gene TRBJ2-7, with 9 nucleotides matching TRBD1. The chain's CDR3 is CASSPWDRESSYEQYF. CDR3 nucleotides: TGTGCCAGTAGTCCCTGGGACAGGGAGAGCTCCTACGAGCAGTACTTC.